The clone carrying this T cell receptor (beta chain) was seen many times. Sequence at one end of the junction differs from germline and may be a read error. The entry originates in a study of T cells in Graves' hyperthyroidism and ophthalmopathy. CDR1 is SGHTA, CDR2 FQGNSA, per germline. The CDR3 length is 12 residues. Researchers amplified the TCR beta CDR3 regions from RNA transcripts. HTBI primers drove first-round RT-PCR of the TCR CDR3. TCRdb re-called the multiplex PCR reads with MiXCR, one entry per CDR3 protein. In the table there are about 130,000 distinct CDR3 sequences, 22% of which are singletons.

J is TRBJ2-5 and V is TRBV7-2; D not resolved. The clonotype originates from a woman between 45 and 60 years old with Graves' hyperthyroidism that later progressed to Graves' ophthalmopathy. The sequenced material came from blood. The DNA of the CDR3 is TGTGCCAGCGGCTTAGGTCAAGAGACCCAGTACTTC. It specifies CASGLGQETQYF.